Below, 30 T cell receptor beta chains from the same sample are listed, as sequenced in a study of T cell responses to AZD1222 COVID-19 vaccine. Sequencing was performed with immunoSEQ multiplex PCR; in TCRdb, only in-frame clones are kept and a portion is missing. The table records 80,000 to 100,000 clones, 85% to 90% of them present only once. Sequencing used peripheral blood, obtained on day 0 of MenACWY control vaccination. These receptors were collected from an adult in good health.

The chain is built from TRBV4-1 and TRBJ2-7; D perhaps matches TRBD2 (6 bases). Germline V gene sequence: CDR1 MGHRA, CDR2 YSYEKL. The CDR3 runs to 16 residues. Trimming removed 3 bases at V and 6 bases at J, with 21 bases between. The CDR3 region is CASSQTTTGTRGEQYF. In DNA, the CDR3 is TGCGCCAGCAGCCAGACGACCACCGGGACGCGGGGCGAGCAGTACTTC.

This clone was seen a single time. The V call is TRBV25-1, the J call TRBJ2-7; a possible D gene is TRBD1 (6 bases). CDR1 is MGHDK, CDR2 SYGVNS, per germline. The CDR3 covers 12 residues. V was trimmed by 5 bases and J by 13 bases, leaving 18 bases between them. CDR3 protein: CASSQGTGPLYF. CDR3 in DNA: TGTGCCAGCAGTCAGGGTACAGGGCCCCTATACTTC.

The chain has TRBV6-6 and TRBJ1-1; D is ambiguous. The CDR3 contains 13 residues. With 6 bases removed from V and 3 bases from J, the gap between germline ends came to 11 bases. In germline, CDR1 is MNHNY, CDR2 SVGAGI (reference sequence). The CDR3 DNA follows: TGTGCCAGCAGGCATTCTATAGACACTGAAGCTTTCTTT. This translates into CASRHSIDTEAFF.

The chain recombines TRBV30 with TRBJ2-6, with D possibly TRBD1 on 6 matching bases. There are 14 residues in the CDR3. Germline V gene lookup returns CDR1 GTSNPN and CDR2 SVGIG (reference sequence). V lost 2 bases, J lost 1 base, and 6 bases lay in between. In nucleotides, the CDR3 is TGTGCCTGGAGTAGGGGGTCTGGGGCCAACGTCCTGACTTTC. Its translation is CAWSRGSGANVLTF.

The chain links TRBV11-2 to TRBJ2-1; 7 bases agree with TRBD2. The CDR3 totals 12 residues. J was trimmed by 7 bases and V by 4 bases; bases with no gene match: 1. Germline CDR1 and CDR2: SGHAT and FQNNGV. CDR3 loop: CASSWGGNEQFF. The CDR3 bases are TGTGCCAGCAGCTGGGGGGGGAATGAGCAGTTCTTC.

Only a few counts were recorded for this clone. CDR3 loop: CASSRQHNQPQHF. CDR3 nucleotides: TGTGCCAGTAGTAGACAGCACAATCAGCCCCAGCATTTT. V usage is TRBV6-5 and J usage is TRBJ1-5; possibly TRBD1 for D (5 bases). Germline CDR1 reads MNHEY; CDR2 reads SVGAGI. V was pared by 9 bases and J by 3 bases, with 12 bases between. This CDR3 spans 13 amino acids.

The chain is built from TRBV6-5 and TRBJ1-4; tentatively, D is TRBD1 (5 bases). Trimming took off 4 bases at V and 4 bases at J, with 10 bases between the two ends. Germline CDR1 MNHEY, CDR2 SVGAGI. The CDR3 covers 14 residues. CDR3 coding DNA: TGTGCCAGCAGTTCCCGAGGGGATAATGAAAAACTGTTTTTT. Translating gives CASSSRGDNEKLFF.

The chain has TRBV5-8 and TRBJ1-5; D unresolved. With 0 bases removed from V and 6 bases from J, the gap between germline ends came to 10 bases. Germline V gene lookup returns CDR1 SGHTS and CDR2 YDEGEE. The CDR3 length is 14 residues. For the CDR3, the DNA is TGTGCCAGCAGCTTGGAGAGTTGGAGTCAGCCCCAGCATTTT. It yields the protein CASSLESWSQPQHF. Variable domain in full (rest from reference TRBV5-8 and TRBJ1-5): EAGVTQSPTHLIKTRGQQATLRCSPISGHTSVYWYQQALGLGLQFLLWYDEGEERNRGNFPPRFSGRQFPNYSSELNVNALELEDSALYLCASSLESWSQPQHFGDGTRLSIL.

This clone was recorded once. The rearrangement joins TRBV4-2 to TRBJ1-2; tentative D call: TRBD1 (5 bases). Trimming took off 0 bases at V and 0 bases at J, with 14 bases between the two ends. CDR3 length equals 17 residues. Germline V gene sequence: CDR1 LGHNA, CDR2 YNFKEQ. The CDR3 loop reads CASSQDSGQSSNYGYTF. DNA of the CDR3: TGTGCCAGCAGCCAAGATTCGGGGCAATCTTCTAACTATGGCTACACCTTC.

The chain combines TRBV30 with TRBJ1-2; D is perhaps TRBD1 (5 bases). V lost 3 bases and J 4 bases, leaving 12 bases between the germline ends. The CDR3 has 13 residues. In germline, CDR1 is GTSNPN, CDR2 SVGIG (reference sequence). In nucleotides, the CDR3 is TGTGCCTGGAGCGCGGGGACGGGCTATGGCTACACCTTC. It yields the protein CAWSAGTGYGYTF.

This rearrangement joins TRBV25-1 to TRBJ1-1, with 10 bases matching TRBD1. The V gene end was trimmed by 4 bases and the J gene end by 3 bases; junction bases not matched to a gene: 14. The CDR3 runs 18 residues. In germline, CDR1 is MGHDK, CDR2 SYGVNS. The CDR3 reads CASSGAPGTGDLHTEAFF. In DNA, the CDR3 is TGTGCCAGCAGTGGGGCCCCCGGGACAGGGGATCTGCACACTGAAGCTTTCTTT.

The chain links TRBV2 to TRBJ2-7, with 9 nucleotides matching TRBD1. Germline V gives CDR1 SNHLY, CDR2 FYNNEI. The length of the CDR3 is 13 residues. V lost 5 bases and J lost 3; bases outside the gene matches: 2. The CDR3 is CASSLTGGYEQYF. CDR3 in DNA: TGTGCCAGCAGTCTGACAGGGGGCTACGAGCAGTACTTC.

V gene TRBV29-1 combines with J gene TRBJ2-5; D remains unclear. Trimming shortened V by 3 bases and J by 4 bases, and 12 bases separated the two germline ends. Germline CDR1 and CDR2: SQVTM and ANQGSEA. The CDR3 runs to 13 residues. The CDR3 nucleotides are TGCAGCGTTGACGGGCAGTTGGGAGAGACCCAGTACTTC. It yields the protein CSVDGQLGETQYF.

The V call is TRBV6-5, the J call TRBJ1-4; TRBD1 is a possible D gene (5 bases). V shed 3 bases and J shed 5 bases, with 7 bases lying between them. The germline CDR1 and CDR2 sequences are MNHEY and SVGAGI. This CDR3 spans 13 amino acids. CDR3 in DNA: TGTGCCAGCAGTTATAGGGGCAATGAAAAACTGTTTTTT. This codes for CASSYRGNEKLFF.

The V and J genes are TRBV7-6 and TRBJ2-7; 8 nucleotides agree with TRBD2. V was clipped by 6 bases and J by 3 bases; unmatched bases: 7. The CDR3 runs 14 residues. Germline V gene data show CDR1 as SGHVS and CDR2 as FNYEAQ. CDR3 residues: CASSSSGGGYEQYF. In DNA, the CDR3 is TGTGCCAGCAGTTCCAGCGGGGGAGGCTACGAGCAGTACTTC.

The rearrangement links TRBV3-1 (or the pseudogene TRBV3-2) to TRBJ1-1; D is undetermined. V lost 2 bases to trimming and J lost 2 bases, with 15 bases between them. Germline values: CDR1 LGHDT, CDR2 YNNKEL (reference sequence). The CDR3 is 16 residues long. The CDR3 spells CASSQHGIQINTEAFF. DNA for the CDR3: TGTGCCAGCAGCCAACATGGAATTCAAATCAACACTGAAGCTTTCTTT.

This rearrangement joins TRBV2 to TRBJ2-3; 8 positions agree with TRBD1. The J segment lost 2 bases and the V segment lost 8 bases, leaving 12 bases of the junction unmatched. CDR1 is SNHLY and CDR2 is FYNNEI in the germline V gene. The CDR3 extends over 16 amino acids. CDR3 sequence reads: CASSTRQGTSTDTQYF. CDR3 bases: TGTGCCAGCTCAACCCGACAGGGGACATCCACAGATACGCAGTATTTT.

The chain joins TRBV5-1 to TRBJ1-3; 7 bases map to TRBD1. Trimming took 3 bases from V and 2 from J; bases not matched to a gene: 11. Germline CDR1 SGHRS, CDR2 YFSETQ. The CDR3 extends over 17 amino acids. CDR3 amino acids: CASSWGDRTQPGNTIYF. CDR3 coding DNA: TGCGCCAGCAGCTGGGGGGACAGAACACAACCTGGAAACACCATATATTTT.

In this sample, this clone turned up once. This chain links TRBV2 with TRBJ1-2; weak D call: TRBD1 (6 bases). V gave up 2 bases and J gave up 5 bases, with 21 bases separating them. This CDR3 contains 17 residues. Germline lookup yields CDR1 SNHLY and CDR2 FYNNEI. The CDR3 is CASSESAVTGREYGYTF. The CDR3 bases are TGTGCCAGCAGTGAATCGGCGGTTACAGGGAGGGAATATGGCTACACCTTC.

V gene TRBV10-3 combines with J gene TRBJ1-1; the match to TRBD1 covers 8 bases. The CDR3 runs 14 residues. Losses at the gene ends were 6 bases for V and 0 bases for J; bases not matched to a gene: 3. Germline CDR1 ENHRY, CDR2 SYGVKD. The CDR3 DNA sequence: TGTGCCATCAGGCAGGGGGCTATGAACACTGAAGCTTTCTTT. Protein sequence: CAIRQGAMNTEAFF.

A few counts support this clone. This chain links TRBV12-3 or TRBV12-4 with TRBJ1-1; tentatively, D is TRBD1 (6 bases). V lost 4 bases to trimming and J lost 4 bases, with 10 bases between them. There are 13 residues in the CDR3. CDR3 sequence reads: CASSSTGATEAFF. CDR3 sequence (DNA): TGTGCCAGCAGTTCTACGGGGGCCACTGAAGCTTTCTTT.

This chain uses TRBV9 with TRBJ1-4; 8 bases line up with TRBD1. Germline V gene data show CDR1 as SGDLS and CDR2 as YYNGEE. V dropped 2 bases and J dropped 0; count of bases not matched to a gene: 3. The CDR3 is 16 amino acids. The CDR3 DNA sequence: TGTGCCAGCAGCGTGGGGGGACAGGCAACTAATGAAAAACTGTTTTTT. Translation gives CASSVGGQATNEKLFF.

The chain is built from TRBV5-6 and TRBJ2-1; 8 bases are shared with TRBD2. This CDR3 has 15 residues. Germline V gene lookup returns CDR1 SGHDT and CDR2 YYEEEE. With 7 bases clipped from V and 4 bases from J, the junction kept 10 bases outside the gene matches. The CDR3 coding sequence is TGTGCCAGCTGCCCTGGGCGGGGGGAATACAATGAGCAGTTCTTC. It encodes CASCPGRGEYNEQFF.

The rearrangement links TRBV3-1 (or the pseudogene TRBV3-2) to TRBJ1-5; 7 nucleotides line up with TRBD1. Germline CDR1 reads LGHDT; CDR2 reads YNNKEL (reference sequence). V was clipped by 4 bases and J by 2 bases; unmatched bases: 5. The CDR3 covers 15 residues. Written as DNA, the CDR3 is TGTGCCAGCAGCCTCGACAGGGATGGCAATCAGCCCCAGCATTTT. Its translation: CASSLDRDGNQPQHF.

This rearrangement joins TRBV9 to TRBJ1-3, with 9 nucleotides matching TRBD1. Germline V gene lookup returns CDR1 SGDLS and CDR2 YYNGEE. V lost 2 bases, J lost 2 bases, and 8 bases stayed unmatched. The CDR3 covers 17 residues. The CDR3 loop reads CASSVTQTGGTGNTIYF. The CDR3 region has the DNA TGTGCCAGCAGCGTTACTCAGACAGGGGGAACTGGAAACACCATATATTTT.

The V gene is TRBV4-1, the J gene TRBJ2-5; D is uncertain. The CDR3 runs to 13 residues. V was trimmed by 2 bases and J by 2 bases, leaving 6 bases between them. Per germline, CDR1 MGHRA and CDR2 YSYEKL. CDR3 residues: CASSQTGQETQYF. The DNA of the CDR3 is TGCGCCAGCAGCCAAACCGGGCAAGAGACCCAGTACTTC.

CDR3 bases: TGTGCCAGTACCCGGACTAGCGGGAGCAACACCGGGGAGCTGTTTTTT. Amino acids: CASTRTSGSNTGELFF. The V call is TRBV19, the J call TRBJ2-2; 13 bases agree with TRBD2. CDR3 length equals 16 residues. Per germline, CDR1 LNHDA and CDR2 SQIVND (reference sequence). Unmatched junction bases numbered 4, after V lost 7 bases and J lost 2 bases.

The V and J genes are TRBV30 and TRBJ1-5, with a tentative D call TRBD1 (5 bases). V shed 2 bases and J shed 2 bases, with 16 bases lying between them. Germline V gives CDR1 GTSNPN, CDR2 SVGIG (reference sequence). CDR3 length: 16 amino acids. For the CDR3, the DNA is TGTGCCTGGAGTCTAACAGGTATGGTGGGCAATCAGCCCCAGCATTTT. Protein product: CAWSLTGMVGNQPQHF.

The chain recombines TRBV7-9 with TRBJ2-7, with TRBD2 matching over 7 bases. The CDR3 length is 14 residues. Germline CDR1 SEHNR, CDR2 FQNEAQ (reference sequence). The ends lost 5 bases at V and 6 bases at J; junction bases unmatched: 10. The CDR3, as DNA: TGTGCCAGCAGCAGGCTATTGGGGGGGAGCGAGCAGTACTTC. Its protein is CASSRLLGGSEQYF.

The chain combines TRBV18 with TRBJ1-1; D is unresolved. The CDR3 is 13 amino acids. Between the trimmed V and J ends, which lost 2 bases and 5 bases, there was a span of 9 bases. The germline V gene has CDR1 KGHSH and CDR2 LQKENI. DNA of the CDR3: TGTGCCAGCTCACCAATTGGAGGGACTGAAGCTTTCTTT. This sequence encodes CASSPIGGTEAFF.